Sequencing of this T cell receptor beta chain was carried out in a study of blood T cell repertoires in COVID-19. The overall study: Collection of acute and convalescent COVID-19 samples took place in the United States, Italy and Spain.

Original handling: From reference gene primer amplification, estimates of nucleated cell counts were derived. Libraries were prepared by immunoSEQ multiplex PCR; TCRdb keeps only in-frame clonotypes and omits some of them. That table supplies the V and J calls and clone size; D and trimming were determined from the DNA. This table holds over 250,000 clones, about 87% found once. Comments on this clone: The sample holds other DNA sequences that translate to the same CDR3.

V was shortened by 3 bases and J by 2 bases, with 7 bases between the two germline ends. The CDR3 totals 13 residues. Germline assignment: CDR1 KGHSH and CDR2 LQKENI. This chain connects TRBV18 to TRBJ1-2; D not resolved. Sequenced material: peripheral blood. This receptor was taken from a woman in her fifties or sixties with acute or convalescent COVID-19. CDR3 loop: CASSPGQNYGYTF. Written as DNA, the CDR3 is TGTGCCAGCTCACCTGGGCAGAACTATGGCTACACCTTC.